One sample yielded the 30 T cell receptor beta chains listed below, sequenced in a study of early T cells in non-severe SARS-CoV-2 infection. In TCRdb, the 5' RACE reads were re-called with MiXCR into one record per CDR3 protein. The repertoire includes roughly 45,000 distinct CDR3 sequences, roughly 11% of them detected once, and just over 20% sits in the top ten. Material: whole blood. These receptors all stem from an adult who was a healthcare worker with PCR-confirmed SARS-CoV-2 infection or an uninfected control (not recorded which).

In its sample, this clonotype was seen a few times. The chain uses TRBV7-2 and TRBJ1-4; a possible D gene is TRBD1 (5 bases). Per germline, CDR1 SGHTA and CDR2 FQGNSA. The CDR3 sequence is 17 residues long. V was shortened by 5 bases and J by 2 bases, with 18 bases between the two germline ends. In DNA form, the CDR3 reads TGTGCCAGCAGCCCCGGGACTACCAAGGGGACTAATGAAAAACTGTTTTTT. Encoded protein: CASSPGTTKGTNEKLFF. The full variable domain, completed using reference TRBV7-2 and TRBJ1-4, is GAGVSQSPSNKVTEKGKDVELRCDPISGHTALYWYRQSLGQGLEFLIYFQGNSAPDKSGLPSDRFSAERTGGSVSTLTIQRTQQEDSAVYLCASSPGTTKGTNEKLFFGSGTQLSVL.

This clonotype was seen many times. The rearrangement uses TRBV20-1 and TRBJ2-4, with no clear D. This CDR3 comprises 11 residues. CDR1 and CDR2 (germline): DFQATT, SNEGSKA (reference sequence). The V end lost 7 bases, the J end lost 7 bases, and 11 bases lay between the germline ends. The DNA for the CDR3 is TGCAGTGTCTGGGCCGGGAACATTCAGTACTTC. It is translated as CSVWAGNIQYF.

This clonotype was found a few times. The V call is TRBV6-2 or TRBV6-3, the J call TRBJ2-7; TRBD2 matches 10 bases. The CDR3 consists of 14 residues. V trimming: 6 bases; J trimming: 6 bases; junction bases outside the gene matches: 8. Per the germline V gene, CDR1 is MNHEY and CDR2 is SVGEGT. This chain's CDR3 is CASSSLAGAPEQYF. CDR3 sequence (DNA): TGTGCCAGCAGCTCCCTAGCGGGAGCCCCCGAGCAGTACTTC.

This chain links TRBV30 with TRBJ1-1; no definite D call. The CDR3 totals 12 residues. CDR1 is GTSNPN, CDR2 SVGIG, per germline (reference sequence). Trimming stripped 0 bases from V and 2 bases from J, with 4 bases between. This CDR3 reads CAWSVSNTEAFF. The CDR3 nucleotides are TGTGCCTGGAGTGTAAGCAACACTGAAGCTTTCTTT.

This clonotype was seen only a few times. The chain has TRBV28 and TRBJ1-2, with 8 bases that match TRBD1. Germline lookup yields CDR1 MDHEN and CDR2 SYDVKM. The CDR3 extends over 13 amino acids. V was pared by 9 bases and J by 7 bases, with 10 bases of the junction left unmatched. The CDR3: CASTATGGVGYTF. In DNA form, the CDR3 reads TGTGCCAGTACGGCCACAGGGGGGGTTGGCTACACCTTC.

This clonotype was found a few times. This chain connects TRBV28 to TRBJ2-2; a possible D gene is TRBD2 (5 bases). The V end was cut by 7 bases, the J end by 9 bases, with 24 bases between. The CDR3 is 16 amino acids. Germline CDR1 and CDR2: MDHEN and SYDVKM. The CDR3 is CASTTSSASRPWELFF. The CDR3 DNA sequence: TGTGCCAGCACAACCAGTTCGGCTAGCCGACCTTGGGAGCTGTTTTTT. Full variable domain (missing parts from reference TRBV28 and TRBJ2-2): DVKVTQSSRYLVKRTGEKVFLECVQDMDHENMFWYRQDPGLGLRLIYFSYDVKMKEKGDIPEGYSVSREKKERFSLILESASTNQTSMYLCASTTSSASRPWELFFGEGSRLTVL.

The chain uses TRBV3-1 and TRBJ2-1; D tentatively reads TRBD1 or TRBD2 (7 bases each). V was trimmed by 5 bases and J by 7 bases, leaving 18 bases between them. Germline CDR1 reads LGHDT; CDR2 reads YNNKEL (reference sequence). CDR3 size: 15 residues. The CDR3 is CASSSQGGYPNEQFF. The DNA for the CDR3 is TGTGCCAGCAGCTCTCAGGGGGGGTACCCTAATGAGCAGTTCTTC.

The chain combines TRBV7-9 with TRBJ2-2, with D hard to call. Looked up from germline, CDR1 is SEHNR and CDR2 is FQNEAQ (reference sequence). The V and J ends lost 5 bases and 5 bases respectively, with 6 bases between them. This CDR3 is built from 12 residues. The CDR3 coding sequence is TGTGCCAGCAGCCTCTTAACCGGGGAGCTGTTTTTT. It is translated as CASSLLTGELFF.

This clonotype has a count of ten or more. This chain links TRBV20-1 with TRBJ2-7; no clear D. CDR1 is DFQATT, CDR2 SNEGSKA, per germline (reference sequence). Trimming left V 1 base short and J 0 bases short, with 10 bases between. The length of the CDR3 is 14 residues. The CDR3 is CSARGDGDSYEQYF. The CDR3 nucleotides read TGCAGTGCTAGAGGAGACGGAGACTCCTACGAGCAGTACTTC.

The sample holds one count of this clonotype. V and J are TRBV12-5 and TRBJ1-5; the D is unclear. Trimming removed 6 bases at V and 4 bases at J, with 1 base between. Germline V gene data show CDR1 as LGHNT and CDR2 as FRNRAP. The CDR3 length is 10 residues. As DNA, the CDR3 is TGTGCTAGTGGGAATCAGCCCCAGCATTTT. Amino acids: CASGNQPQHF.

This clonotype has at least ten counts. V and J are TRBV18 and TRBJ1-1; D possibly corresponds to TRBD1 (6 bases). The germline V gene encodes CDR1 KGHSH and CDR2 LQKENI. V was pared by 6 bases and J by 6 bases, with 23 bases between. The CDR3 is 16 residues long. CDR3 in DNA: TGTGCCAGCTCTACTTCGGGGGCAGGGGCGGGTGCTGAAGCTTTCTTT. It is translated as CASSTSGAGAGAEAFF.

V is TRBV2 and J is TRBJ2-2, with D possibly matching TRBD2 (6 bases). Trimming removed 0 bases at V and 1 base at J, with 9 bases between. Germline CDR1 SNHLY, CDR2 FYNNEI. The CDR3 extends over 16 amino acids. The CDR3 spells CASSEAPGGNTGELFF. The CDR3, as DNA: TGTGCCAGCAGTGAAGCCCCCGGGGGGAACACCGGGGAGCTGTTTTTT.

CDR3 protein: CASHISGYGYTF. Here the CDR3 DNA reads TGTGCCAGCCACATATCCGGATATGGCTACACCTTC. V usage is TRBV28 and J usage is TRBJ1-2; D is uncertain. CDR1 and CDR2 (germline): MDHEN, SYDVKM. The length of the CDR3 is 12 residues. Trimming pared 8 bases from V and 5 bases from J, leaving 12 bases between.

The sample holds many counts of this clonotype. The CDR3 is CASSLFGGQYNEQFF. For the CDR3, the DNA is TGTGCCAGCAGTTTATTCGGGGGACAGTACAATGAGCAGTTCTTC. The chain joins TRBV12-3 or TRBV12-4 to TRBJ2-1; D possibly corresponds to TRBD1 (7 bases). The CDR3 loop spans 15 amino acids. The V end was cut by 2 bases, the J end by 4 bases, with 12 bases between.

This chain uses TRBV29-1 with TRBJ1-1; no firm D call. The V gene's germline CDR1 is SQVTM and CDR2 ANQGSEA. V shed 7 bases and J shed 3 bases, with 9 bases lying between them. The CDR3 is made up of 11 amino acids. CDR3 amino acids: CSGTGDTEAFF. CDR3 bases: TGCAGCGGGACTGGGGACACTGAAGCTTTCTTT. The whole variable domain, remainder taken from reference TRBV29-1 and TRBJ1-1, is SAVISQKPSRDICQRGTSLTIQCQVDSQVTMMFWYRQQPGQSLTLIATANQGSEATYESGFVIDKFPISRPNLTFSTLTVSNMSPEDSSIYLCSGTGDTEAFFGQGTRLTVV.

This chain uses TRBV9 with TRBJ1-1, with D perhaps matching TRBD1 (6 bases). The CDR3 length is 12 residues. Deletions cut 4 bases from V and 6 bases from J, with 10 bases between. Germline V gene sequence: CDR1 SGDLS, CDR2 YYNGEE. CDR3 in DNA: TGTGCCAGCAGCACAGGGTACGCTGAAGCTTTCTTT. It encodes CASSTGYAEAFF. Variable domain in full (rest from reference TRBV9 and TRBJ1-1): DSGVTQTPKHLITATGQRVTLRCSPRSGDLSVYWYQQSLDQGLQFLIQYYNGEERAKGNILERFSAQQFPDLHSELNLSSLELGDSALYFCASSTGYAEAFFGQGTRLTVV.

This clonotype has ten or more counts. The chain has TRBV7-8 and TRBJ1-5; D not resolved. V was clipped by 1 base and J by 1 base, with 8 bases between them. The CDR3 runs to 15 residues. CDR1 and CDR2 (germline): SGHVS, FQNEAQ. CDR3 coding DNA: TGTGCCAGCAGCTTAGTAGGAGGGAGCAATCAGCCCCAGCATTTT. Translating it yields CASSLVGGSNQPQHF.

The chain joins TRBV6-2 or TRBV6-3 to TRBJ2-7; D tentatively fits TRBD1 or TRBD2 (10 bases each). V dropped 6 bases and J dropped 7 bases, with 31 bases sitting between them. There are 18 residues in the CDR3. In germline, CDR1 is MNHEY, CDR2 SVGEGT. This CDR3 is CASRHRDRGASGSREQYF. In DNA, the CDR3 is TGTGCCAGCAGACACCGGGACAGGGGTGCTAGCGGGAGCAGGGAGCAGTACTTC.

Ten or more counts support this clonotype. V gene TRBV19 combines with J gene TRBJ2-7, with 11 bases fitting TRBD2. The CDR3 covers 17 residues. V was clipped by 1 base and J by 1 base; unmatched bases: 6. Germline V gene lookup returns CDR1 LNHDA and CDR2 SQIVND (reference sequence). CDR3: CASSIVAGTSGSYEQYF. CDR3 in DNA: TGTGCCAGTAGTATAGTCGCTGGGACTAGCGGTTCCTACGAGCAGTACTTC.

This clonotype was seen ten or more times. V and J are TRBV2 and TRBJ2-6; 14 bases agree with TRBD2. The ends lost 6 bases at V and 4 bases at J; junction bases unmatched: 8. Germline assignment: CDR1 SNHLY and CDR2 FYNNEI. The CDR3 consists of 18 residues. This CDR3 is CASSGLAGGPAGANVLTF. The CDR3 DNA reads TGTGCCAGCAGCGGACTAGCGGGAGGACCGGCCGGGGCCAACGTCCTGACTTTC.

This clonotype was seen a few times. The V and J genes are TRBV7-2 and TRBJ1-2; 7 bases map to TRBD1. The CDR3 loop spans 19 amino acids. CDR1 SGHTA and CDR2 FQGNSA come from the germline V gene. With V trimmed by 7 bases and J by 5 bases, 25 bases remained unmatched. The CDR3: CASTLTPGDSAGSGYGYTF. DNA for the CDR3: TGTGCCAGCACCCTGACCCCCGGGGACAGCGCGGGCTCAGGATATGGCTACACCTTC.

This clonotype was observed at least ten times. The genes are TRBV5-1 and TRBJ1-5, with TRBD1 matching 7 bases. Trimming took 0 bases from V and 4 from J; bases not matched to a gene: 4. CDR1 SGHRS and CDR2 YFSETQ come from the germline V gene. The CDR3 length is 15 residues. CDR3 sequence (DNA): TGCGCCAGCAGCTTGGAGGGGACAGAAAATCAGCCCCAGCATTTT. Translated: CASSLEGTENQPQHF.

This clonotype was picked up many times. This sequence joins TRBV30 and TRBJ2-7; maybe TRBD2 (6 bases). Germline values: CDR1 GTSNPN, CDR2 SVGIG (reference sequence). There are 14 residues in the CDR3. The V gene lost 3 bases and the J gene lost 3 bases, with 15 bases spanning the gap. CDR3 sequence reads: CAWSHGGVRYEQYF. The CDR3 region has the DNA TGTGCCTGGAGCCACGGGGGAGTACGCTACGAGCAGTACTTC. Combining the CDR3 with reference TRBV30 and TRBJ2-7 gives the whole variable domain SQTIHQWPATLVQPVGSPLSLECTVEGTSNPNLYWYRQAAGRGLQLLFYSVGIGQISSEVPQNLSASRPQDRQFILSSKKLLLSDSGFYLCAWSHGGVRYEQYFGPGTRLTVT.

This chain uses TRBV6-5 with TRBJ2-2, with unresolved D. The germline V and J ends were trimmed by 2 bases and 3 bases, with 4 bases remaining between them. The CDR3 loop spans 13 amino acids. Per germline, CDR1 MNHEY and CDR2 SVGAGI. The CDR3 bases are TGTGCCAGCAGTTACCAAGACACCGGGGAGCTGTTTTTT. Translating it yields CASSYQDTGELFF.

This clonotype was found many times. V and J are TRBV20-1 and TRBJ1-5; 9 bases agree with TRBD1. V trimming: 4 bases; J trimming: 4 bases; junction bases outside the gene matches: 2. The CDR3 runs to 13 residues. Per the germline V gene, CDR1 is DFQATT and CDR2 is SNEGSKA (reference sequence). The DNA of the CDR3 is TGCAGTGCTAATGACAGGGGGAATCAGCCCCAGCATTTT. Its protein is CSANDRGNQPQHF.

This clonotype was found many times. For the CDR3, the DNA is TGTGCTAGTGGTTTGGACAGGGTGACAGATACGCAGTATTTT. Encoded protein: CASGLDRVTDTQYF. The chain links TRBV12-5 to TRBJ2-3; TRBD1 is a possible D gene (6 bases). The germline gives CDR1 LGHNT, CDR2 FRNRAP. The V end was cut by 1 base, the J end by 3 bases, with 8 bases between. The CDR3 is 14 residues long.

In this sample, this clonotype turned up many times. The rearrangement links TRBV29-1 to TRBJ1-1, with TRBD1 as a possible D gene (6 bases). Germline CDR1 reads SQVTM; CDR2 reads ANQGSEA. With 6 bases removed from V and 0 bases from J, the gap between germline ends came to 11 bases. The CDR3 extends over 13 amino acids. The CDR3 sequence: CSVGGQLNTEAFF. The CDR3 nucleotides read TGCAGCGTCGGTGGACAGCTGAACACTGAAGCTTTCTTT. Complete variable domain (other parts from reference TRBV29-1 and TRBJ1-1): SAVISQKPSRDICQRGTSLTIQCQVDSQVTMMFWYRQQPGQSLTLIATANQGSEATYESGFVIDKFPISRPNLTFSTLTVSNMSPEDSSIYLCSVGGQLNTEAFFGQGTRLTVV.

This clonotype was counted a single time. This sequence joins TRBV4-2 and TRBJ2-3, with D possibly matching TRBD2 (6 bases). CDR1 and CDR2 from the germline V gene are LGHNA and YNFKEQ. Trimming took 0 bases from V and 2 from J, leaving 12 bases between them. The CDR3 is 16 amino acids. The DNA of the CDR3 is TGTGCCAGCAGCCAAGAGGAGGGTCTCAACACAGATACGCAGTATTTT. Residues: CASSQEEGLNTDTQYF.

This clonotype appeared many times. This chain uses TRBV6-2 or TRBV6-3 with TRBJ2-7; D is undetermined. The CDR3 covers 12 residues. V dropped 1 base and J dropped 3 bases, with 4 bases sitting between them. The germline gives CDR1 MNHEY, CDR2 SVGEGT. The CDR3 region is CASSYFRYEQYF. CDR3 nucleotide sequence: TGTGCCAGCAGTTACTTTCGCTACGAGCAGTACTTC.

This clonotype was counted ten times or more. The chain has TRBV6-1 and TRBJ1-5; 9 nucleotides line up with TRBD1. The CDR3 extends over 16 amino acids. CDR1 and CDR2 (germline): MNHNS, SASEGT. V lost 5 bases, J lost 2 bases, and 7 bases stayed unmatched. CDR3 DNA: TGTGCCAGCAGTCAGCCGGGACAGGGAGGCAATCAGCCCCAGCATTTT. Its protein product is CASSQPGQGGNQPQHF.